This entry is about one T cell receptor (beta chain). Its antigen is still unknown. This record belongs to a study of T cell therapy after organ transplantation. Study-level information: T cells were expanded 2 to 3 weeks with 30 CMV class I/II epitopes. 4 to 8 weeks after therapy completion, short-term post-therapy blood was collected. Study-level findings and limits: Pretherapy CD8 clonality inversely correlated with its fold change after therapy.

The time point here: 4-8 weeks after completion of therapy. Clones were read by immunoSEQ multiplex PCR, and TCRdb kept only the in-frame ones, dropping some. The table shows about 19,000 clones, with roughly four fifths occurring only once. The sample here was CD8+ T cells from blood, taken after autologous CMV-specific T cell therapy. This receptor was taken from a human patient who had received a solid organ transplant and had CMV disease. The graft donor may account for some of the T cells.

The CDR3 coding sequence is TGTGCCAGCACCGGACAGATGAACACTGAAGCTTTCTTT. Protein sequence: CASTGQMNTEAFF. The rearrangement uses TRBV7-9 and TRBJ1-1; a possible D gene is TRBD1 (6 bases). The CDR3 has 13 amino acids. Trimming removed 7 bases at V and 0 bases at J, with 9 bases between. Germline values: CDR1 SEHNR, CDR2 FQNEAQ (reference sequence).